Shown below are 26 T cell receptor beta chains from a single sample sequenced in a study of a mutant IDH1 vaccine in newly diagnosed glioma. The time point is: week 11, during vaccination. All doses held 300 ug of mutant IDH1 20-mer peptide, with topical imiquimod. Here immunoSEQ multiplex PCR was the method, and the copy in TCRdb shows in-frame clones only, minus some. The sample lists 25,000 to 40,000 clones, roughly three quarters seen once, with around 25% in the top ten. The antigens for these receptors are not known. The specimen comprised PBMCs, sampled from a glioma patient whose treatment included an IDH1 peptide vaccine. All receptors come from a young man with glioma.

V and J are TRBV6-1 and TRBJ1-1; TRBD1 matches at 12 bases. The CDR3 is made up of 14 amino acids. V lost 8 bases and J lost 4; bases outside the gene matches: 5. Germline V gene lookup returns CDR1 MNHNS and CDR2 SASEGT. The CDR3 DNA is TGTGCCAGCTCGGGACAGGGGGCGAGCACTGAAGCTTTCTTT. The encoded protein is CASSGQGASTEAFF.

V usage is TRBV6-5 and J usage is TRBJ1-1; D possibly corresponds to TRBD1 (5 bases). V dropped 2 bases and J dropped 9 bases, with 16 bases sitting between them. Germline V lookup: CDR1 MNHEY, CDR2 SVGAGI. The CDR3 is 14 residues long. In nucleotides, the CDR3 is TGTGCCAGCAGTTACAAGGGGCCGGGCTCAAAAGCTTTCTTT. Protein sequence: CASSYKGPGSKAFF.

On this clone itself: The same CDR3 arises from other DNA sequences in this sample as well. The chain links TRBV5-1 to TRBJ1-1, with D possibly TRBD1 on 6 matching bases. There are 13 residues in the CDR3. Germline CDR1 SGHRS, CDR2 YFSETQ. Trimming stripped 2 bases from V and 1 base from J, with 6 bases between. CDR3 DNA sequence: TGCGCCAGCAGCTTAGGGGGGAACACTGAAGCTTTCTTT. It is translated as CASSLGGNTEAFF.

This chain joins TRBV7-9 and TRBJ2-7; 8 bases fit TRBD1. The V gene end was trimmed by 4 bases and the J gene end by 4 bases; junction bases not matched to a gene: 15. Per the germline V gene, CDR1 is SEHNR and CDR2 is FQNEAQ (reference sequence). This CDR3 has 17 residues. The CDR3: CASSSEEGTGFPYEQYF. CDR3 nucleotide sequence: TGTGCCAGCAGCTCAGAAGAAGGGACAGGATTCCCTTACGAGCAGTACTTC.

CDR3 residues: CASSPPNRGFTGELFF. As DNA, the CDR3 is TGTGCCAGCAGCCCACCAAACAGGGGGTTCACCGGGGAGCTGTTTTTT. This chain connects TRBV5-4 to TRBJ2-2; the match to TRBD1 covers 8 bases. The CDR3 loop spans 16 amino acids. Germline CDR1 and CDR2: SGHNT and YYREEE (reference sequence). V lost 4 bases and J lost 4; bases outside the gene matches: 9.

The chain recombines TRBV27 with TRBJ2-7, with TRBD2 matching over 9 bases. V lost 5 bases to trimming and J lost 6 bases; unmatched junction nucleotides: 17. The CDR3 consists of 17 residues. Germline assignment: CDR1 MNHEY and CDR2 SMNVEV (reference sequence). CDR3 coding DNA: TGTGCCAGCAGTCCCCCGACTAGCGGAAGATTCCGCAGCGAGCAGTACTTC. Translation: CASSPPTSGRFRSEQYF.

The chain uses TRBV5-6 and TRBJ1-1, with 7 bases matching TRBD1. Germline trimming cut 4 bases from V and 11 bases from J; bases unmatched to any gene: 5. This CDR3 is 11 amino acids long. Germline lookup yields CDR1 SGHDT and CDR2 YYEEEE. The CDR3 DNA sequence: TGTGCCAGCAGCAGGGGGCAGAAGGCTTTCTTT. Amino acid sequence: CASSRGQKAFF.

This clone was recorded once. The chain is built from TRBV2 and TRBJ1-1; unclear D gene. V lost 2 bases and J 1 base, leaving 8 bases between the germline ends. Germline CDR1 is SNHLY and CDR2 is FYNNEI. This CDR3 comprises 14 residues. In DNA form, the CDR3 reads TGTGCCAGCAGTGAAACAACCTCGAACACTGAAGCTTTCTTT. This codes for CASSETTSNTEAFF.

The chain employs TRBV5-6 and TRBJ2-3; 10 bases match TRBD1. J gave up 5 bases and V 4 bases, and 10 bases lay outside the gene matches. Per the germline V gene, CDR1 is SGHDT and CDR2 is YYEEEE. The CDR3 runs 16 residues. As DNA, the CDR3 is TGTGCCAGCAGCCTAGCGGACAGGGGGAGAGTAGATACGCAGTATTTT. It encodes CASSLADRGRVDTQYF.

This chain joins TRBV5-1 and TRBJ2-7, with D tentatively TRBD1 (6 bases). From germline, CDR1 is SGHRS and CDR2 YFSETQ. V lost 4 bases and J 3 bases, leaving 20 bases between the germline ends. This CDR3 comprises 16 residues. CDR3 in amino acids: CASSLAGQSSIYEQYF. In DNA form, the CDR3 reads TGCGCCAGCAGCCTAGCTGGACAGAGTTCAATCTACGAGCAGTACTTC.

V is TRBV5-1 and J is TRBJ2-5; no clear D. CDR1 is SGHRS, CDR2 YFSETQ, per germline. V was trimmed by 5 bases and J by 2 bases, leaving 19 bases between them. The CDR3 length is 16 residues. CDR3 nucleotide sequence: TGCGCCAGCAGTCGTGGCCTAGAAGTACCTCAAGAGACCCAGTACTTC. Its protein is CASSRGLEVPQETQYF. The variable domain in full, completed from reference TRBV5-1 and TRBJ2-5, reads KAGVTQTPRYLIKTRGQQVTLSCSPISGHRSVSWYQQTPGQGLQFLFEYFSETQRNKGNFPGRFSGRQFSNSRSEMNVSTLELGDSALYLCASSRGLEVPQETQYFGPGTRLLVL.

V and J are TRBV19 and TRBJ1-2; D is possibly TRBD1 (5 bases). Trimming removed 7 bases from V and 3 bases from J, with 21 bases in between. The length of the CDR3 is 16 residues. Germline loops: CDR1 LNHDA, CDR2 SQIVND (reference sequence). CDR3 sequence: CASTPYRGGSYYGYTF. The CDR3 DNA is TGTGCCAGTACCCCATACCGGGGGGGATCATACTATGGCTACACCTTC.

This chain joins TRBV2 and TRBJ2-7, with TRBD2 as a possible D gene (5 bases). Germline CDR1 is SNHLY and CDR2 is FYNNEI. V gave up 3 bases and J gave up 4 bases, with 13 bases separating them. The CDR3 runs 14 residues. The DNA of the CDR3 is TGTGCCAGCAGTGAGCGGGCGGTGGAATACGAGCAGTACTTC. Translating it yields CASSERAVEYEQYF.

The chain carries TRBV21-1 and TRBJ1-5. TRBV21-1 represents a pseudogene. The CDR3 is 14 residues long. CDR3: CASSKEGSNQPQHF. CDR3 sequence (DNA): TGTGCCAGCAGCAAAGAAGGAAGCAATCAGCCCCAGCATTTT.

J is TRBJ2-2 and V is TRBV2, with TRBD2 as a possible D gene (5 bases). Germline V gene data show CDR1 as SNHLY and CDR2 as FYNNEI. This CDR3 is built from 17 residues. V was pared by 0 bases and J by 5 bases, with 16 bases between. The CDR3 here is CASSEAVVGVGTGELFF. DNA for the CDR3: TGTGCCAGCAGTGAAGCGGTCGTGGGAGTCGGTACCGGGGAGCTGTTTTTT.

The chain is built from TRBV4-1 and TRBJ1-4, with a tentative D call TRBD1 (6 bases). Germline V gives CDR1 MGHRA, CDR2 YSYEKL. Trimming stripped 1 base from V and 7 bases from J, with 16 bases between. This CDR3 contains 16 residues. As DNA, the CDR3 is TGCGCCAGCAGCCAAGCGGCGTGGGGGGCCAGTGAAAAACTGTTTTTT. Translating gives CASSQAAWGASEKLFF.

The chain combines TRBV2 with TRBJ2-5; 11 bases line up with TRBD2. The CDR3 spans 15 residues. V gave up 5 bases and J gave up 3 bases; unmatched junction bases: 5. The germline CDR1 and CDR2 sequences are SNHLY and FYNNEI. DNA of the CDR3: TGTGCCAGCAGTCTTCAGACTAGCGGGGAAGAGACCCAGTACTTC. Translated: CASSLQTSGEETQYF.

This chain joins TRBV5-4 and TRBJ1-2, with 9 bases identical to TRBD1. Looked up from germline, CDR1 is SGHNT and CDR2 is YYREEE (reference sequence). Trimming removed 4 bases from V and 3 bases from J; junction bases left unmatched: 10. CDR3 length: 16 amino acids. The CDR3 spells CASSPAQGARDYGYTF. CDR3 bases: TGTGCCAGCAGCCCGGCACAGGGGGCGCGAGACTATGGCTACACCTTC.

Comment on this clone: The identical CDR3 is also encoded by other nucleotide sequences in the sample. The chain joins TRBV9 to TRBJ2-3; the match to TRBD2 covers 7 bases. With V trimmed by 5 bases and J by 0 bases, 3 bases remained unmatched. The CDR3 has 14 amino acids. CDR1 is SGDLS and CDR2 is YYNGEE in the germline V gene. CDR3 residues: CASSASGSTDTQYF. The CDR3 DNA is TGTGCCAGCAGTGCTAGCGGTAGCACAGATACGCAGTATTTT.

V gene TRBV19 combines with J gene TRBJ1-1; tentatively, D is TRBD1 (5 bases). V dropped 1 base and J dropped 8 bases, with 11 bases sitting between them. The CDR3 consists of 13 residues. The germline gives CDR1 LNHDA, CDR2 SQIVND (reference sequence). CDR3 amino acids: CASSIASGTEAFF. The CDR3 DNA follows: TGTGCCAGTAGTATAGCCTCAGGGACCGAAGCTTTCTTT.

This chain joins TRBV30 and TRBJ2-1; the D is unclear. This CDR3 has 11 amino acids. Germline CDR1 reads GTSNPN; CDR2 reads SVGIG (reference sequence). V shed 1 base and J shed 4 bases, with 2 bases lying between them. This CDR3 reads CAWSDYNEQFF. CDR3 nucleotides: TGTGCCTGGAGTGATTACAATGAGCAGTTCTTC.

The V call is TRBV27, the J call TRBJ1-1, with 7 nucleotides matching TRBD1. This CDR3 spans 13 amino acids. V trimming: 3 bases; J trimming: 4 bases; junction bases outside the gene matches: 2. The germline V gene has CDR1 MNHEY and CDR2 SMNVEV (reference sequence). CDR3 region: CASSFQGVTEAFF. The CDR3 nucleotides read TGTGCCAGCAGTTTTCAGGGGGTCACTGAAGCTTTCTTT.

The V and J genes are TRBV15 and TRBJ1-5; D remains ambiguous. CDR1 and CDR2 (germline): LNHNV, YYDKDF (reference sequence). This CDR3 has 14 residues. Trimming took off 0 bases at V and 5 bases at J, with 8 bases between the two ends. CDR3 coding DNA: TGTGCCACCAGCAGAGATCCCGGGGATCAGCCCCAGCATTTT. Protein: CATSRDPGDQPQHF.

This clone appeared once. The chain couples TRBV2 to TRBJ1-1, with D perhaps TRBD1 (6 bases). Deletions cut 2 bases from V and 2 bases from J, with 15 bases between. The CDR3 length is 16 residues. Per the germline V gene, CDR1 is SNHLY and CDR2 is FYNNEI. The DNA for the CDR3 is TGTGCCAGCAGTGAATCGGGGGTCAGGGGAAACACTGAAGCTTTCTTT. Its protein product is CASSESGVRGNTEAFF.

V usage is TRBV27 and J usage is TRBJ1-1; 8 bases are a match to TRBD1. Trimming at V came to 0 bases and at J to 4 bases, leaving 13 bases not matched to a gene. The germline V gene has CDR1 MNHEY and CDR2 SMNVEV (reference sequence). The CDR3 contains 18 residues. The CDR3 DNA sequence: TGTGCCAGCAGTTTATCAGGGAGGCCAGGGGGCAGGGGCACTGAAGCTTTCTTT. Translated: CASSLSGRPGGRGTEAFF.

Written as DNA, the CDR3 is TGTGCCATCAGTACCGATAGGACAGGGGTTGGCTACACCTTC. Translated, it gives CAISTDRTGVGYTF. The chain recombines TRBV10-3 with TRBJ1-2; TRBD1 agrees at 9 bases. The CDR3 has 14 residues. The ends lost 5 bases at V and 7 bases at J; junction bases unmatched: 8. CDR1 and CDR2 from the germline V gene are ENHRY and SYGVKD.